These T cell receptor beta chains were read from a single sample in a study of vaccination and CD4 T cells after COVID-19. Antigens of these TCRs are unknown. Each CDR3 protein gets one entry after TCRdb re-called the PCR reads with MiXCR. This table has roughly 10,000 distinct CDR3 sequences, 55% appearing once. Sample: CD4+ T cells from blood, cultured in vitro. The receptors were sampled from a human donor who had recovered from COVID-19. Both conserved end residues are part of each CDR3. A row's size may be missing; if present it is once, few, many or a size class.

J gene | clone size | V gene | CDR3 protein
TRBJ1-2 | - | TRBV6-1 | CASSRTETNYGYTF
TRBJ1-5 | - | TRBV10-2 | CASSEPQVGAPQHF
TRBJ2-5 | - | TRBV10-1 | CASSASGRVQETQYF
TRBJ2-2 | - | TRBV7-2 | CASSTRQGAGELFF
TRBJ1-6 | - | TRBV20-1 | CSATATVKGFANRRSPLHF
TRBJ2-3 | - | TRBV27 | CASRPLAQSTDTQYF
TRBJ1-1 | - | TRBV15 | CATSRVRGLGTNTEAFF
TRBJ2-1 | - | TRBV2 | CASSQYSPQYNEQFF
TRBJ1-1 | - | TRBV4-1 | CASSQPVGGHTEAFF
TRBJ1-2 | few | TRBV11-2 | CASSAAGRVYGYTF
TRBJ1-5 | - | TRBV7-8 | CASSSDSLSNQPQHF
TRBJ1-2 | - | TRBV20-1 | CSAPGGHGYTF
TRBJ1-1 | - | TRBV20-1 | CSARQGAVTEAFF
TRBJ2-5 | once | TRBV6-1 | CASNHGRGLGETQYF